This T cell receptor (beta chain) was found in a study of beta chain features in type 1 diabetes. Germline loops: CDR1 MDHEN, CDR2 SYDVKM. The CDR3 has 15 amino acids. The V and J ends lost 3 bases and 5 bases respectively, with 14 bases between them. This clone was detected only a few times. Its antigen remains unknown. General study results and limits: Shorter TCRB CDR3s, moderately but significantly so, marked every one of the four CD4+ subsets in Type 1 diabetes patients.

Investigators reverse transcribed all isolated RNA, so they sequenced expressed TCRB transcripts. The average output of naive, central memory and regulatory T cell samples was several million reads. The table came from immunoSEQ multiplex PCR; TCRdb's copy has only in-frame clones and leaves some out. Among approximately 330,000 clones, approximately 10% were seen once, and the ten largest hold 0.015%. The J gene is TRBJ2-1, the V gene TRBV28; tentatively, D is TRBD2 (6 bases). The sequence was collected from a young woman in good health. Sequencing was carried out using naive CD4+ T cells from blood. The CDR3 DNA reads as TGTGCCAGCAGTTTTGGGGGGATAGTGGACAATGAGCAGTTCTTC. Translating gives CASSFGGIVDNEQFF.